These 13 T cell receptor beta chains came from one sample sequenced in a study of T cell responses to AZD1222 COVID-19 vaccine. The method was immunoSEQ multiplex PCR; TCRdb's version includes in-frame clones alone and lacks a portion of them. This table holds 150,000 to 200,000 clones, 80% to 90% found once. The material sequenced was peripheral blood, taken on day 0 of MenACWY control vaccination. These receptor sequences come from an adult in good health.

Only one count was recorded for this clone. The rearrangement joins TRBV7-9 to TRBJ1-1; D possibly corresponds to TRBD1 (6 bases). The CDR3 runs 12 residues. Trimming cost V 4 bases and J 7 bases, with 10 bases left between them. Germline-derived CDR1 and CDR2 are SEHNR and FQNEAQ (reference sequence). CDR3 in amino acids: CASSSDSFEAFF. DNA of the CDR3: TGTGCCAGCAGCTCGGACAGCTTTGAAGCTTTCTTT. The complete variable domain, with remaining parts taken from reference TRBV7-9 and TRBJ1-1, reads DTGVSQNPRHKITKRGQNVTFRCDPISEHNRLYWYRQTLGQGPEFLTYFQNEAQLEKSRLLSDRFSAERPKGSFSTLEIQRTEQGDSAMYLCASSSDSFEAFFGQGTRLTVV.

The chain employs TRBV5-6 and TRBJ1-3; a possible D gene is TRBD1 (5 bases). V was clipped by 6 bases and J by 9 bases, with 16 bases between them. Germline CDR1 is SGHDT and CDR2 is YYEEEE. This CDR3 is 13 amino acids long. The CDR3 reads CASTQQGGATIYF. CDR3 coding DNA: TGTGCCAGCACCCAGCAAGGAGGGGCCACCATATATTTT.

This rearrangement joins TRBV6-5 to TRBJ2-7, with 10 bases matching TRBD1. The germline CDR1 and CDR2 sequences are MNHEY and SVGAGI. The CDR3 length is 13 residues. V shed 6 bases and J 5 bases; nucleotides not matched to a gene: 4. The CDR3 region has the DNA TGTGCCAGCAGCGACAGGGGGCTCGACGAGCAGTACTTC. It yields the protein CASSDRGLDEQYF.

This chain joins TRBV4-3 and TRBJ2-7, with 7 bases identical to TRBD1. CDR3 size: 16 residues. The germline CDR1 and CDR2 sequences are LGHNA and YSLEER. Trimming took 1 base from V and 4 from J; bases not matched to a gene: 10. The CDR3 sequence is CASSQARGQRSYEQYF. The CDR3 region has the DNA TGCGCCAGCAGCCAAGCCAGGGGACAGAGGAGTTACGAGCAGTACTTC.

The CDR3 is CASSPYGRGRSNQPQHF. As DNA, the CDR3 is TGTGCCAGCAGTCCGTATGGCAGGGGCCGAAGCAATCAGCCCCAGCATTTT. The V gene is TRBV6-6, the J gene TRBJ1-5; maybe TRBD1 (6 bases). The germline V gene has CDR1 MNHNY and CDR2 SVGAGI (reference sequence). Trimming left V 5 bases short and J 1 base short, with 18 bases between. The CDR3 has 17 amino acids.

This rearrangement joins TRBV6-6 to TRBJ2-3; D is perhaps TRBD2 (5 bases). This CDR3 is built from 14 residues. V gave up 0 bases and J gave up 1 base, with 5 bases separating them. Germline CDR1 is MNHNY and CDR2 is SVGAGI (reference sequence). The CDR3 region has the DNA TGTGCCAGCAGTTACTCGCGGGGCACAGATACGCAGTATTTT. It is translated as CASSYSRGTDTQYF.

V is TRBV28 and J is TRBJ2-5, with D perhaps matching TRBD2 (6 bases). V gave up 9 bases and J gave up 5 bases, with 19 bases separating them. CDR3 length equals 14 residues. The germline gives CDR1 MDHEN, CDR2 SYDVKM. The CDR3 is CASCPDLREETQYF. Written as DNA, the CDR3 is TGTGCCAGTTGTCCGGACCTTCGGGAGGAGACCCAGTACTTC.

DNA for the CDR3: TGCGCCAGCAGCCAAGGACTAGAAGGATTGATGAACGAGCAGTACTTC. Its protein product is CASSQGLEGLMNEQYF. The rearrangement uses TRBV4-3 and TRBJ2-7; weak D call: TRBD2 (6 bases). This CDR3 has 16 residues. Trimming shortened V by 1 base and J by 5 bases, and 18 bases separated the two germline ends. Germline V lookup: CDR1 LGHNA, CDR2 YSLEER.

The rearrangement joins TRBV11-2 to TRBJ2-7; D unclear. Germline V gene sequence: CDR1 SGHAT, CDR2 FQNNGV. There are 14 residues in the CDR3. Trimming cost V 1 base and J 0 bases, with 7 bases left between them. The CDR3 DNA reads TGTGCCAGCAGCTTAGGTCCAGTCTCCTACGAGCAGTACTTC. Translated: CASSLGPVSYEQYF.

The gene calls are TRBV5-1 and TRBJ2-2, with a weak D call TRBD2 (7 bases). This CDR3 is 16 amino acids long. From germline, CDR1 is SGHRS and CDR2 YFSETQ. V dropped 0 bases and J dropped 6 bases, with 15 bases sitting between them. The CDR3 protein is CASSLVGGGDSGELFF. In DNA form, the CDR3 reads TGCGCCAGCAGCTTGGTCGGCGGGGGCGATTCCGGGGAGCTGTTTTTT.

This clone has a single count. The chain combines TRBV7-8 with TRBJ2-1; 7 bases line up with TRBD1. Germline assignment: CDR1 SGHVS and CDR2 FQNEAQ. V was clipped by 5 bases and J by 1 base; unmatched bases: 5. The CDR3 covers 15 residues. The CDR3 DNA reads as TGTGCCAGCAGCCCAAGACAGGGTTCCTACAATGAGCAGTTCTTC. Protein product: CASSPRQGSYNEQFF.

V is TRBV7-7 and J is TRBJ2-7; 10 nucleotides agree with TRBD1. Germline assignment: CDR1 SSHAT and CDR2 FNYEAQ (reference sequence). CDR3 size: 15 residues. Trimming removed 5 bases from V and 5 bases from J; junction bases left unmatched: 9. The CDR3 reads CASSPGQGVPHEQYF. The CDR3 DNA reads TGTGCCAGCAGCCCCGGACAGGGGGTTCCCCACGAGCAGTACTTC.

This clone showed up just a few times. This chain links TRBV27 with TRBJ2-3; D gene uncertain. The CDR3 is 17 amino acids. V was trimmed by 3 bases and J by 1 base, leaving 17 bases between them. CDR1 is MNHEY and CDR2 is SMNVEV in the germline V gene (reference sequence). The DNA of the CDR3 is TGTGCCAGCAGTTTCGGCCTCCGGAGCGCCGGCACAGATACGCAGTATTTT. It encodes CASSFGLRSAGTDTQYF.